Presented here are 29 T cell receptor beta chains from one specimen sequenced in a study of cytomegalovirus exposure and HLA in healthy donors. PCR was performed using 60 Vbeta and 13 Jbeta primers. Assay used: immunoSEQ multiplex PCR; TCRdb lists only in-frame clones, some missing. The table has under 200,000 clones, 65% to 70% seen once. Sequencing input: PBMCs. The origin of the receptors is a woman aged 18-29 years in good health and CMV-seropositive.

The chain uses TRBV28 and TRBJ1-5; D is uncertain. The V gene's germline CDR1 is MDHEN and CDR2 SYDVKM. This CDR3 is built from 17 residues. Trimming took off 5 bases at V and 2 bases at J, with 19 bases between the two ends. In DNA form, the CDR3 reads TGTGCCAGCAGTGGACGCTATTCTTGGGAGGGCAATCAGCCCCAGCATTTT. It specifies CASSGRYSWEGNQPQHF.

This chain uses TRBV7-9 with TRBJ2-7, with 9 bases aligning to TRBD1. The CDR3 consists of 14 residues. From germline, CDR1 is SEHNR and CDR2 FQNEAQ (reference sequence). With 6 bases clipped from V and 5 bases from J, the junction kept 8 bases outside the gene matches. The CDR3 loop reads CASRHTGGQDEQYF. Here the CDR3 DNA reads TGTGCCAGCAGACATACAGGGGGCCAGGACGAGCAGTACTTC.

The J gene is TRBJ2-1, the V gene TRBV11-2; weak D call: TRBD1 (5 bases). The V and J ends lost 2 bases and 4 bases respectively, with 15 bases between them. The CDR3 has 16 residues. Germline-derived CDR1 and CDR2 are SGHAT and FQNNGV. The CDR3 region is CASSLHPPGSYNEQFF. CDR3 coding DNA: TGTGCCAGCAGCTTACACCCGCCAGGGTCGTACAATGAGCAGTTCTTC. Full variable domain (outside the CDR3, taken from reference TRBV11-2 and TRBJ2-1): EAGVAQSPRYKIIEKRQSVAFWCNPISGHATLYWYQQILGQGPKLLIQFQNNGVVDDSQLPKDRFSAERLKGVDSTLKIQPAKLEDSAVYLCASSLHPPGSYNEQFFGPGTRLTVL.

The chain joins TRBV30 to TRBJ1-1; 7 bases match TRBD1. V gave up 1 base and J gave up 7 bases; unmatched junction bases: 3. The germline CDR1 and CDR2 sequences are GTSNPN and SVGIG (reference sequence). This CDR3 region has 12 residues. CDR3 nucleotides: TGTGCCTGGAGTGCCCAGGGGGTTGAAGCTTTCTTT. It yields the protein CAWSAQGVEAFF.

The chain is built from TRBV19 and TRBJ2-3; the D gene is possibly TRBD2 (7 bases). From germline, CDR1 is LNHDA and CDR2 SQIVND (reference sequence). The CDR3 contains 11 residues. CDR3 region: CAGGAGDTQYF. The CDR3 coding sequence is TGTGCTGGGGGGGCGGGAGATACGCAGTATTTT. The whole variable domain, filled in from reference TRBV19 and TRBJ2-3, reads DGGITQSPKYLFRKEGQNVTLSCEQNLNHDAMYWYRQDPGQGLRLIYYSQIVNDFQKGDIAEGYSVSREKKESFPLTVTSAQKNPTAFYLCAGGAGDTQYFGPGTRLTVL.

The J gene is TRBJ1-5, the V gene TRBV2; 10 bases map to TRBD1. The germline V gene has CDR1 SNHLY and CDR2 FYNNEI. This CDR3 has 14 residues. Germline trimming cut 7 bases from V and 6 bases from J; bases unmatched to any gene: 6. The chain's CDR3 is CASTEWDRGQPQHF. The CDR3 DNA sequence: TGTGCCAGCACCGAGTGGGACAGGGGTCAGCCCCAGCATTTT.

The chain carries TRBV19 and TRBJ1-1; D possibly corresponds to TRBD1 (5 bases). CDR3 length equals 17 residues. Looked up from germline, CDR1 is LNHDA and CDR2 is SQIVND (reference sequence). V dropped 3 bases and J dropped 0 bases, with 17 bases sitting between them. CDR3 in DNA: TGTGCCAGTAGTATTGGGGAGGGGAACGGAATGAACACTGAAGCTTTCTTT. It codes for CASSIGEGNGMNTEAFF.

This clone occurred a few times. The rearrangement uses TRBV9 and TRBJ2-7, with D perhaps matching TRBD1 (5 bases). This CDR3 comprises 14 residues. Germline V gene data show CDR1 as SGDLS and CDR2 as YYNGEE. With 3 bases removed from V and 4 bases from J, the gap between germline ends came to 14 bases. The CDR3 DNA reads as TGTGCCAGCAGCGACCTAAGACAGCCTTACGAGCAGTACTTC. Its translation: CASSDLRQPYEQYF. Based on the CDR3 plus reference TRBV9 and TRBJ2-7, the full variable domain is DSGVTQTPKHLITATGQRVTLRCSPRSGDLSVYWYQQSLDQGLQFLIQYYNGEERAKGNILERFSAQQFPDLHSELNLSSLELGDSALYFCASSDLRQPYEQYFGPGTRLTVT.

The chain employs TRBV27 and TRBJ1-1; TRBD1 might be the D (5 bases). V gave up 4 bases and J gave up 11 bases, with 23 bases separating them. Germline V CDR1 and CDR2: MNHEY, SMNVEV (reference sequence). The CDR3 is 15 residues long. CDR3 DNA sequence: TGTGCCAGCAGTTCCATCCGGGGGGGACGGGAGGAGGCTTTCTTT. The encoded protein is CASSSIRGGREEAFF.

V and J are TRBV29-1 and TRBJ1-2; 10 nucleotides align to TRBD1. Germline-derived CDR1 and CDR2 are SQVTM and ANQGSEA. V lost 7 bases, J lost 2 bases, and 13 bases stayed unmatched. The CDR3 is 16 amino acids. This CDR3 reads CSATSGTGVTNYGYTF. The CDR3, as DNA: TGCAGCGCTACCTCCGGGACAGGGGTTACCAACTATGGCTACACCTTC.

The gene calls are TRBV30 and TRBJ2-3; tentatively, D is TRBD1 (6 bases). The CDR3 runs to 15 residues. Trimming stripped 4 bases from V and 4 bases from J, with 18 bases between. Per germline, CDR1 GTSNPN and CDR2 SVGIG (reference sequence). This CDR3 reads CAWTRGGGKADTQYF. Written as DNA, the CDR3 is TGTGCCTGGACCCGAGGGGGTGGGAAGGCAGATACGCAGTATTTT.

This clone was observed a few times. In DNA form, the CDR3 reads TGTGCCAGCAGTCCGCCTAGCGGGAGGTCCGGGGAGCTGTTTTTT. Translation gives CASSPPSGRSGELFF. J is TRBJ2-2 and V is TRBV6-6; 11 bases line up with TRBD2. The CDR3 totals 15 residues. The germline V gene encodes CDR1 MNHNY and CDR2 SVGAGI (reference sequence). The J segment lost 6 bases and the V segment lost 5 bases, leaving 5 bases of the junction unmatched.

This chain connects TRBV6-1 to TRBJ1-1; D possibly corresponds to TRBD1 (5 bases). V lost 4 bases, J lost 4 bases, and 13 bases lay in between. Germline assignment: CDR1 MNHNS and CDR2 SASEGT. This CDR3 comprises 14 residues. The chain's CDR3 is CASSGRVWSTEAFF. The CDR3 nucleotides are TGTGCCAGCAGTGGCAGGGTATGGTCCACTGAAGCTTTCTTT.

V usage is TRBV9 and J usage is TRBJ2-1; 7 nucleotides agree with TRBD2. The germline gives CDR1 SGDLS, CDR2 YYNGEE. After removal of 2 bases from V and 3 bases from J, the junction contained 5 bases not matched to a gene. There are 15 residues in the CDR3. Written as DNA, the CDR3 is TGTGCCAGCAGCGTCAGCGGGACCCTCTACAATGAGCAGTTCTTC. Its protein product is CASSVSGTLYNEQFF. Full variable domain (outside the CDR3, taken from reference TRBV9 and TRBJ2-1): DSGVTQTPKHLITATGQRVTLRCSPRSGDLSVYWYQQSLDQGLQFLIQYYNGEERAKGNILERFSAQQFPDLHSELNLSSLELGDSALYFCASSVSGTLYNEQFFGPGTRLTVL.

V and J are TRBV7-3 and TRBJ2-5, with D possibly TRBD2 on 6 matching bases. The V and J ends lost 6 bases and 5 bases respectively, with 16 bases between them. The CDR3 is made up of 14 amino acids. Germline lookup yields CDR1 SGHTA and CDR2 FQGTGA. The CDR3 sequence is CASSPEGALETQYF. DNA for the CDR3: TGTGCCAGCAGTCCGGAGGGAGCTTTGGAGACCCAGTACTTC.

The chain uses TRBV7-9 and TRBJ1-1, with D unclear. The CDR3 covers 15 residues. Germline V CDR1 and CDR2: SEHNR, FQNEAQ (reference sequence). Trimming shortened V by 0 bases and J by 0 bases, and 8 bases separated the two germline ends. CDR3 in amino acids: CASSLARGVNTEAFF. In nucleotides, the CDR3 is TGTGCCAGCAGCTTAGCTCGCGGAGTGAACACTGAAGCTTTCTTT.

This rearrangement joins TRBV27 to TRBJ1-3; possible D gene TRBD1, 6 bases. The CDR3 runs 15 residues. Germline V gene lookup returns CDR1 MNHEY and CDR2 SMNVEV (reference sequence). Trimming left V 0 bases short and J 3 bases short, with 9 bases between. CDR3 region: CASSLSRTVGNTIYF. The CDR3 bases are TGTGCCAGCAGTTTATCCCGGACAGTTGGAAACACCATATATTTT.

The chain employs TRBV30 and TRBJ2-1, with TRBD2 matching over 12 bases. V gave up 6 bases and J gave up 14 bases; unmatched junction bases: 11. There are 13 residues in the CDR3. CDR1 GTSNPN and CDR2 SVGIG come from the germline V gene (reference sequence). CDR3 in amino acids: CACHGTSGLGEFF. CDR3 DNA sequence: TGTGCCTGTCACGGGACTAGCGGGTTGGGGGAGTTCTTC.

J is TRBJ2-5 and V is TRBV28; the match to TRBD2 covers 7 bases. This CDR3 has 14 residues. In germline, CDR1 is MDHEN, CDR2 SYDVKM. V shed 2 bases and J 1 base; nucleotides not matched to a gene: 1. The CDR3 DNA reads TGTGCCAGCAGTTTAAGCGGGATCCAAGAGACCCAGTACTTC. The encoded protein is CASSLSGIQETQYF.

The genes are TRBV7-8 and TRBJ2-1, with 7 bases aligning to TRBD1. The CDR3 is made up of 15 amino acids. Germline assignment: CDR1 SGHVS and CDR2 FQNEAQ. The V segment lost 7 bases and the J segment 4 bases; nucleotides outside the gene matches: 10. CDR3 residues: CASNDGGQRYNEQFF. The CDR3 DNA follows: TGTGCCAGCAACGATGGGGGACAGAGATACAATGAGCAGTTCTTC.

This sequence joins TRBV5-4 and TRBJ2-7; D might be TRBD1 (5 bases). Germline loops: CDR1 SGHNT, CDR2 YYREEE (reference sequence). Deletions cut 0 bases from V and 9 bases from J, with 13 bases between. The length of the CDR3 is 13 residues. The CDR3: CASSLERGFGQYF. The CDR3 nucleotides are TGTGCCAGCAGCTTGGAAAGGGGATTTGGGCAGTACTTC.

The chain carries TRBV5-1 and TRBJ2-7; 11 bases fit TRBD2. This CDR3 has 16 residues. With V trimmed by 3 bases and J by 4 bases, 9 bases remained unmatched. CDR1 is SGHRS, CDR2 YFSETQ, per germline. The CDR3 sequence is CASSWGTSGFSYEQYF. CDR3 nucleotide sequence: TGCGCCAGCAGCTGGGGGACTAGCGGATTTAGTTACGAGCAGTACTTC. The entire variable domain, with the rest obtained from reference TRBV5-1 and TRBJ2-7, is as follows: KAGVTQTPRYLIKTRGQQVTLSCSPISGHRSVSWYQQTPGQGLQFLFEYFSETQRNKGNFPGRFSGRQFSNSRSEMNVSTLELGDSALYLCASSWGTSGFSYEQYFGPGTRLTVT.

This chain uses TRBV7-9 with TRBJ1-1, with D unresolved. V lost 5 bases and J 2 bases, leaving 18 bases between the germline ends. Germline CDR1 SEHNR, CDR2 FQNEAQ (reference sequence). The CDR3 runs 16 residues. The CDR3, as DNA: TGTGCCAGCAGCCCCCCCTTGGGCAGGCCAAACACTGAAGCTTTCTTT. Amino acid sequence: CASSPPLGRPNTEAFF.

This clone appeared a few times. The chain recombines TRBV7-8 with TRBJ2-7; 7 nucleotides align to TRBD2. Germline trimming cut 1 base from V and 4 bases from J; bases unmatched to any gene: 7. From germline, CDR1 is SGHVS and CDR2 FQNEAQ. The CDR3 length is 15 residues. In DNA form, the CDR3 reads TGTGCCAGCAGCTTAGTGACGGGGGAGGGTTACGAGCAGTACTTC. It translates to CASSLVTGEGYEQYF. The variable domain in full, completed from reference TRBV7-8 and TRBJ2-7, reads GAGVSQSPRYKVAKRGQDVALRCDPISGHVSLFWYQQALGQGPEFLTYFQNEAQLDKSGLPSDRFFAERPEGSVSTLKIQRTQQEDSAVYLCASSLVTGEGYEQYFGPGTRLTVT.

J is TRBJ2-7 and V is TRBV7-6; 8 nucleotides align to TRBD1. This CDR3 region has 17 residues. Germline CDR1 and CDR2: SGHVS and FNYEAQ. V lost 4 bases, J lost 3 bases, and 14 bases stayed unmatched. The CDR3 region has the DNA TGTGCCAGCAGCTCCCGACAGGGGCCAGCTCCCGGCTACGAGCAGTACTTC. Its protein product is CASSSRQGPAPGYEQYF.

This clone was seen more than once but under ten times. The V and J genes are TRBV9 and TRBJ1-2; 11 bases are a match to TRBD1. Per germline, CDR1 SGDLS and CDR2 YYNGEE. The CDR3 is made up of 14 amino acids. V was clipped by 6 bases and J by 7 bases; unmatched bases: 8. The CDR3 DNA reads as TGTGCCAGCAAACGCGGACAGGGGGCTTTTGGCTACACCTTC. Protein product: CASKRGQGAFGYTF.

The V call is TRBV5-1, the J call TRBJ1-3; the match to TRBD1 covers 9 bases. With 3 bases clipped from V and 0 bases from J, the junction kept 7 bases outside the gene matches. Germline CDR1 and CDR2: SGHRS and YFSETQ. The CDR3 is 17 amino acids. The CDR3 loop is CASSSGTGITSGNTIYF. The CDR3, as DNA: TGCGCCAGCAGCTCCGGGACAGGGATCACCTCTGGAAACACCATATATTTT.

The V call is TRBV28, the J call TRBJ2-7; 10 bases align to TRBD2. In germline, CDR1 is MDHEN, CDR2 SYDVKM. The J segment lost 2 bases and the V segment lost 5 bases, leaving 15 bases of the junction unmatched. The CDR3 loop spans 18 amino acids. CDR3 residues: CASSPGTSATPSPYEQYF. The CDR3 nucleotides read TGTGCCAGCAGTCCGGGGACTAGCGCAACCCCGAGTCCCTACGAGCAGTACTTC.

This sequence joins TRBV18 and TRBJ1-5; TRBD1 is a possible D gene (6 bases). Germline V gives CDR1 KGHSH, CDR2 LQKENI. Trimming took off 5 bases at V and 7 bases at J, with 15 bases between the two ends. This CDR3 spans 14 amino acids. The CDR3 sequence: CASSSDSPIQPQHF. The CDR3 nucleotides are TGTGCCAGCTCATCGGACAGCCCCATACAGCCCCAGCATTTT.